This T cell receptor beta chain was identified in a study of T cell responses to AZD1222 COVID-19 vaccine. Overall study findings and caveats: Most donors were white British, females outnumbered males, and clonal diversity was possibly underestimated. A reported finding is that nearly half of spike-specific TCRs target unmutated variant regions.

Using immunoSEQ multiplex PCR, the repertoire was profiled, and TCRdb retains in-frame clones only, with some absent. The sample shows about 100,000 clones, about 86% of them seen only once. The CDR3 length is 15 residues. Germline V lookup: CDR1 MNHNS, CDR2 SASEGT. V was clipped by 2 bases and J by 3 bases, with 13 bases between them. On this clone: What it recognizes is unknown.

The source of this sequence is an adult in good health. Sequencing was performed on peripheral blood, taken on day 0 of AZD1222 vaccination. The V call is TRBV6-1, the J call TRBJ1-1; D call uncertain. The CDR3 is CASSENPYGYTEAFF. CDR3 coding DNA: TGTGCCAGCAGTGAAAATCCTTACGGGTACACTGAAGCTTTCTTT.